This T cell receptor (beta chain) came from a study of T cell repertoires in cytomegalovirus infection. The wider study: Recently identified HLA-C-restricted CMV epitopes were used, and well-studied HLA-B-restricted CMV epitopes were used as well.

Only a few counts were recorded for this clonotype. No antigen is known for it. Using its own MiXCR run on the reads, TCRdb lists one record per CDR3 protein. The table records 200,000 to 250,000 distinct CDR3 sequences, 38% of them present only once. Looked up from germline, CDR1 is DFQATT and CDR2 is SNEGSKA (reference sequence). Trimming took 5 bases from V and 2 from J; bases not matched to a gene: 8. This CDR3 region has 15 residues. The TCR sequence derives from a human donor in good health (CMV status not recorded). Some clones in this sample may be carry-over from other donors' samples. This sample comprised CD8+ T cells from cultured PBMCs, obtained from culture after CMV antigen stimulation. The V gene is TRBV20-1, the J gene TRBJ2-1, with TRBD2 matching 8 bases. The CDR3 bases are TGCAGTGCTTCATCCAGCGGGAGTCCCTACAATGAGCAGTTCTTC. Residues: CSASSSGSPYNEQFF.